The 32 T cell receptor beta chains below all came from one sample that was sequenced in a study of T cells after yellow fever vaccination. One entry per CDR3 protein results from TCRdb running MiXCR on the 5' RACE reads. The sample has under 550,000 distinct CDR3 sequences; 21% are singletons. Here the sequenced sample was PBMCs, taken 21 days after the first yellow fever vaccination. The receptors were sampled from a man between 18 and 35 years old who received the YFV17D yellow fever vaccine.

This clonotype was recorded a few times. The chain carries TRBV27 and TRBJ1-5, with TRBD1 matching 8 bases. J gave up 7 bases and V 7 bases, and 12 bases lay outside the gene matches. Germline assignment: CDR1 MNHEY and CDR2 SMNVEV (reference sequence). The CDR3 loop spans 15 amino acids. The CDR3 reads CASILEGAGGQPQHF. The CDR3, as DNA: TGTGCCAGCATCCTCGAGGGGGCAGGGGGCCAGCCCCAGCATTTT.

J is TRBJ1-3 and V is TRBV20-1; TRBD1 agrees at 9 bases. The J segment lost 0 bases and the V segment lost 2 bases, leaving 5 bases of the junction unmatched. CDR1 is DFQATT, CDR2 SNEGSKA, per germline (reference sequence). The CDR3 is 16 amino acids. CDR3 in amino acids: CSARKTGGSSGNTIYF. The CDR3 DNA follows: TGCAGTGCTAGAAAAACAGGGGGCAGCTCTGGAAACACCATATATTTT.

The chain joins TRBV7-2 to TRBJ1-1; D gene uncertain. Germline loops: CDR1 SGHTA, CDR2 FQGNSA. The ends were cut back, 5 bases at V and 1 base at J, with 14 bases in the middle. The length of the CDR3 is 15 residues. The DNA for the CDR3 is TGTGCCAGCAGCCAACCACGGCCCGAGAACACTGAAGCTTTCTTT. It encodes CASSQPRPENTEAFF.

This chain connects TRBV5-1 to TRBJ2-7; tentative D call: TRBD1 (6 bases). CDR1 and CDR2 from the germline V gene are SGHRS and YFSETQ. The V end lost 7 bases, the J end lost 4 bases, and 15 bases lay between the germline ends. The CDR3 extends over 13 amino acids. The CDR3 sequence: CASALGASYEQYF. As DNA, the CDR3 is TGCGCCAGCGCGTTGGGGGCCTCTTACGAGCAGTACTTC.

There are many counts of this clonotype. The chain uses TRBV7-8 and TRBJ1-1, with D uncertain. Per germline, CDR1 SGHVS and CDR2 FQNEAQ. The CDR3 is 13 amino acids. The V and J ends lost 4 bases and 3 bases respectively, with 9 bases between them. The DNA of the CDR3 is TGTGCCAGCAGCTACCCACCGTACACTGAAGCTTTCTTT. Encoded protein: CASSYPPYTEAFF.

The chain carries TRBV29-1 and TRBJ2-1; 9 bases map to TRBD2. CDR3 size: 18 residues. Trimming took 0 bases from V and 0 from J; bases not matched to a gene: 9. Germline values: CDR1 SQVTM, CDR2 ANQGSEA. For the CDR3, the DNA is TGCAGCGTTGAAGATCGGGGTAGCGGGGGCACCTCCTACAATGAGCAGTTCTTC. Protein product: CSVEDRGSGGTSYNEQFF.

J is TRBJ2-7 and V is TRBV21-1; no DNA check was done on the table's D call, TRBD1. TRBV21-1 is a pseudogene. This CDR3 has 15 amino acids. The CDR3: CASSKEGAPHYEQYV. The CDR3 DNA follows: TGTGCCAGCAGCAAAGAGGGGGCCCCTCACTACGAGCAGTACGTC.

This chain uses TRBV28 with TRBJ1-2; 8 positions agree with TRBD1. V lost 3 bases, J lost 8 bases, and 11 bases stayed unmatched. This CDR3 has 15 residues. CDR1 and CDR2 from the germline V gene are MDHEN and SYDVKM. The CDR3 nucleotides are TGTGCCAGCAGTTTGACTTGGACAGGGAAAATAGGCTACACCTTC. This gives the protein CASSLTWTGKIGYTF.

The chain links TRBV12-3 or TRBV12-4 to TRBJ2-2; D gene ambiguous. Trimming removed 2 bases from V and 8 bases from J, with 9 bases in between. The CDR3 has 13 residues. CDR3 sequence: CASSLQSRGELFF. The CDR3 DNA is TGTGCCAGCAGTTTACAGAGTCGGGGGGAGCTGTTTTTT.

This rearrangement joins TRBV12-3 or TRBV12-4 to TRBJ2-7; D ambiguous. The CDR3 sequence is 12 residues long. Between the trimmed V and J ends, which lost 8 bases and 2 bases, there was a span of 10 bases. The CDR3 region is CASRSGTYEQYF. The CDR3 coding sequence is TGTGCCAGCCGGTCCGGAACCTACGAGCAGTACTTC.

V gene TRBV6-1 combines with J gene TRBJ2-7; the D gene could be TRBD1 or TRBD2 (5 bases each). The germline gives CDR1 MNHNS, CDR2 SASEGT. Trimming shortened V by 7 bases and J by 2 bases, and 15 bases separated the two germline ends. The CDR3 covers 14 residues. CDR3 amino acids: CASTYGTGTYEQYF. The CDR3 DNA is TGTGCCAGCACCTACGGGACGGGAACCTACGAGCAGTACTTC.

The chain joins TRBV4-3 to TRBJ2-4, with 8 bases aligning to TRBD1. Germline V gives CDR1 LGHNA, CDR2 YSLEER. The CDR3 length is 16 residues. Germline trimming cut 2 bases from V and 3 bases from J; bases unmatched to any gene: 6. CDR3 bases: TGCGCCAGCAGCCAAACGACAGGGGCTGTCAAAAACATTCAGTACTTC. The encoded protein is CASSQTTGAVKNIQYF.

The chain couples TRBV11-2 to TRBJ2-6; tentatively, D is TRBD1 (6 bases). This CDR3 contains 15 residues. Germline-derived CDR1 and CDR2 are SGHAT and FQNNGV. V lost 5 bases, J lost 4 bases, and 12 bases lay in between. Here the CDR3 reads CASSLTGLGANVLTF. The CDR3 DNA reads as TGTGCCAGCAGCCTAACAGGGTTGGGGGCCAACGTCCTGACTTTC.

J is TRBJ2-4 and V is TRBV5-5; D might be TRBD2 (6 bases). CDR3 size: 14 residues. Germline lookup yields CDR1 SGHKS and CDR2 YYEKEE (reference sequence). The V end lost 1 base, the J end lost 6 bases, and 11 bases lay between the germline ends. CDR3 in amino acids: CASSLSGSGNIQYF. Written as DNA, the CDR3 is TGTGCCAGCAGCTTGTCAGGTAGCGGAAACATTCAGTACTTC.

This clonotype has just a few counts. This sequence joins TRBV21-1 and TRBJ2-1; the table's D call of TRBD2 was not tested on the DNA. TRBV21-1 is flagged as a pseudogene. CDR3 length: 16 residues. As DNA, the CDR3 is TGTGCCAGCAGCGACCCAAGGGCGGACTCCTACAATGAGCAGTTCTTC. It codes for CASSDPRADSYNEQFF.

This clonotype was recorded a few times. This chain links TRBV28 with TRBJ1-5, with a tentative D call TRBD1 (6 bases). Trimming took 2 bases from V and 0 from J, leaving 8 bases between them. This CDR3 is built from 15 residues. Germline V lookup: CDR1 MDHEN, CDR2 SYDVKM. CDR3 in DNA: TGTGCCAGCAGTTTACAGGGGCATAGCAATCAGCCCCAGCATTTT. The encoded protein is CASSLQGHSNQPQHF.

This clonotype was picked up a small number of times. The gene calls are TRBV11-2 and TRBJ2-3, with 11 bases matching TRBD2. Trimming cost V 4 bases and J 2 bases; bases outside gene matches: 5. The CDR3 sequence is 16 residues long. Looked up from germline, CDR1 is SGHAT and CDR2 is FQNNGV. Here the CDR3 DNA reads TGTGCCAGCAGCTCGGGACTAGCGGTTACCACAGATACGCAGTATTTT. It specifies CASSSGLAVTTDTQYF.

This chain links TRBV28 with TRBJ2-7, with TRBD1 as a possible D gene (6 bases). CDR3 length: 12 residues. V gave up 6 bases and J gave up 6 bases, with 12 bases separating them. Germline lookup yields CDR1 MDHEN and CDR2 SYDVKM. The CDR3 DNA reads as TGTGCCAGCAGATCACAGGGTCGCGAGCAGTACGTC. Translated: CASRSQGREQYV.

The genes are TRBV11-3 and TRBJ2-7; D might be TRBD1 (6 bases). CDR3 length: 15 amino acids. Germline CDR1 and CDR2: SGHNT and YENEEA. V was trimmed by 5 bases and J by 3 bases, leaving 17 bases between them. CDR3 bases: TGTGCCAGCAGCCTCACAGGGAGACCATTCTACGAGCAGTACTTC. Protein: CASSLTGRPFYEQYF.

Regarding this clonotype: This may be a read error: a much more frequent sequence differs by one nucleotide. A read error is likely, as this CDR3 ends without the conserved phenylalanine or tryptophan. V and J are TRBV5-1 and TRBJ1-1; 7 nucleotides match TRBD1. This CDR3 has 13 amino acids. Germline-derived CDR1 and CDR2 are SGHRS and YFSETQ. The V gene end was trimmed by 3 bases and the J gene end by 3 bases; junction bases not matched to a gene: 2. The CDR3 region has the DNA TGCGCCAGCAGCTGGGGGACAGACACTGAAGCTTTCCTT. It yields the protein CASSWGTDTEAFL.

This clonotype was detected only a few times. The chain recombines TRBV20-1 with TRBJ2-3; D tentatively reads TRBD1 or TRBD2 (6 bases each). The CDR3 runs to 14 residues. Trimming shortened V by 7 bases and J by 2 bases, and 16 bases separated the two germline ends. Looked up from germline, CDR1 is DFQATT and CDR2 is SNEGSKA (reference sequence). CDR3 amino acids: CSGWGATHTDTQYF. The CDR3 coding sequence is TGCAGTGGTTGGGGGGCTACCCACACAGATACGCAGTATTTT.

This clonotype was observed a handful of times. The chain carries TRBV12-3 or TRBV12-4 and TRBJ1-2; D is perhaps TRBD1 (5 bases). CDR3 length equals 14 residues. The V and J ends lost 7 bases and 4 bases respectively, with 16 bases between them. In nucleotides, the CDR3 is TGTGCCAGCACCGTGACCGGGACGACCTATGGCTACACCTTC. It codes for CASTVTGTTYGYTF.

V and J are TRBV7-9 and TRBJ1-1; no clear D. The CDR3 has 15 amino acids. The V end was cut by 0 bases, the J end by 7 bases, with 15 bases between. From germline, CDR1 is SEHNR and CDR2 FQNEAQ (reference sequence). The CDR3 region has the DNA TGTGCCAGCAGCTTAGCCTCTTGGGGTGGACGTGAAGCTTTCTTT. Translated: CASSLASWGGREAFF.

This clonotype was recorded a few times. The chain is built from TRBV7-3 and TRBJ2-3, with a possible D match to TRBD1 (6 bases). This CDR3 has 15 amino acids. Germline CDR1 SGHTA, CDR2 FQGTGA. V was cut by 5 bases and J by 4 bases, with 16 bases left in between. The CDR3 loop is CASSPGMGAADTQYF. The DNA for the CDR3 is TGTGCCAGCAGCCCCGGGATGGGGGCTGCAGATACGCAGTATTTT.

This clonotype was detected a few times. The chain recombines TRBV19 with TRBJ1-1; D ambiguous. Germline CDR1 is LNHDA and CDR2 is SQIVND (reference sequence). The V end lost 6 bases, the J end lost 2 bases, and 10 bases lay between the germline ends. The CDR3 covers 13 residues. CDR3 loop: CASRMLENTEAFF. The DNA for the CDR3 is TGTGCCAGTAGGATGCTGGAAAACACTGAAGCTTTCTTT.

This clonotype was seen more than once but under ten times. This chain joins TRBV7-9 and TRBJ2-3; TRBD2 aligns across 10 bases. CDR1 is SEHNR, CDR2 FQNEAQ, per germline (reference sequence). Trimming at V came to 5 bases and at J to 6 bases, leaving 5 bases not matched to a gene. The length of the CDR3 is 14 residues. The CDR3 is CASSVPLAGDTQYF. In DNA form, the CDR3 reads TGTGCCAGCAGCGTTCCACTAGCGGGGGATACGCAGTATTTT. Looking up the rest from reference TRBV7-9 and TRBJ2-3 gives the full variable domain: DTGVSQNPRHKITKRGQNVTFRCDPISEHNRLYWYRQTLGQGPEFLTYFQNEAQLEKSRLLSDRFSAERPKGSFSTLEIQRTEQGDSAMYLCASSVPLAGDTQYFGPGTRLTVL.

The chain has TRBV5-6 and TRBJ2-7, with D tentatively TRBD1 (5 bases). CDR1 is SGHDT and CDR2 is YYEEEE in the germline V gene. The CDR3 has 13 amino acids. V was cut by 2 bases and J by 3 bases, with 9 bases left in between. The CDR3 DNA reads TGTGCCAGCAGCTTCTGGACACTCTACGAGCAGTACTTC. The encoded protein is CASSFWTLYEQYF.

This clonotype showed up many times. The chain carries TRBV5-1 and TRBJ1-1, with TRBD1 matching over 7 bases. Trimming cost V 1 base and J 4 bases; bases outside gene matches: 7. Per germline, CDR1 SGHRS and CDR2 YFSETQ. The CDR3 is made up of 15 amino acids. The CDR3 loop reads CASSLTGQGVTEAFF. The DNA for the CDR3 is TGCGCCAGCAGCTTGACAGGGCAGGGGGTCACTGAAGCTTTCTTT.

This rearrangement joins TRBV30 to TRBJ1-3; no definite D call. Trimming shortened V by 4 bases and J by 0 bases, and 10 bases separated the two germline ends. Germline V gives CDR1 GTSNPN, CDR2 SVGIG (reference sequence). The CDR3 totals 14 residues. CDR3 nucleotides: TGTGCCTGGATGTCGGGGTTCTCTGGAAACACCATATATTTT. Amino acid sequence: CAWMSGFSGNTIYF.

This clonotype was observed a handful of times. This chain connects TRBV18 to TRBJ2-3, with 7 bases aligning to TRBD2. V shed 1 base, J shed 9 bases, and the junction held 7 bases outside the gene matches. The CDR3 contains 14 residues. CDR1 is KGHSH and CDR2 is LQKENI in the germline V gene. The CDR3 loop reads CASSPQSTSDTQYF. The CDR3, as DNA: TGTGCCAGCTCACCACAAAGCACTAGCGACACGCAGTATTTT.

This clonotype was seen only once. CDR3 DNA sequence: TGCGCCAGCAGCCAAGAGGTAGCAGGGGGCGGAGATACGCAGTATTTT. This codes for CASSQEVAGGGDTQYF. V and J are TRBV4-1 and TRBJ2-3, with 8 bases that match TRBD1. Germline lookup yields CDR1 MGHRA and CDR2 YSYEKL. With V trimmed by 0 bases and J by 5 bases, 7 bases remained unmatched. This CDR3 is 16 amino acids long.

This sequence joins TRBV9 and TRBJ1-5; D not certain. Trimming removed 1 base at V and 6 bases at J, with 8 bases between. The CDR3 is 13 residues long. Germline CDR1 SGDLS, CDR2 YYNGEE. CDR3 coding DNA: TGTGCCAGCAGCGTATCAGTGGGTCAGCCCCAGCATTTT. It translates to CASSVSVGQPQHF.